This T cell receptor beta chain came from a study of T cell responses to AZD1222 COVID-19 vaccine. TCRdb's table, derived via immunoSEQ multiplex PCR, lists solely in-frame clones and lacks some. The table lists 150,000 or so clones, 80% to 90% of them singletons. With 5 bases removed from V and 2 bases from J, the gap between germline ends came to 10 bases. The germline V gene encodes CDR1 MNHEY and CDR2 SVGEGT. CDR3 length: 13 residues. This clone is a singleton in its sample. The specimen was peripheral blood, collected 28 days after the second AZD1222 dose. The chain carries TRBV6-2 or TRBV6-3 and TRBJ2-7; no definite D call. The sequence was obtained from an adult who received the AZD1222 COVID-19 vaccine. The CDR3 region has the DNA TGTGCCAGCAGTCGACAAACGACCTACGAGCAGTACTTC. The encoded protein is CASSRQTTYEQYF.